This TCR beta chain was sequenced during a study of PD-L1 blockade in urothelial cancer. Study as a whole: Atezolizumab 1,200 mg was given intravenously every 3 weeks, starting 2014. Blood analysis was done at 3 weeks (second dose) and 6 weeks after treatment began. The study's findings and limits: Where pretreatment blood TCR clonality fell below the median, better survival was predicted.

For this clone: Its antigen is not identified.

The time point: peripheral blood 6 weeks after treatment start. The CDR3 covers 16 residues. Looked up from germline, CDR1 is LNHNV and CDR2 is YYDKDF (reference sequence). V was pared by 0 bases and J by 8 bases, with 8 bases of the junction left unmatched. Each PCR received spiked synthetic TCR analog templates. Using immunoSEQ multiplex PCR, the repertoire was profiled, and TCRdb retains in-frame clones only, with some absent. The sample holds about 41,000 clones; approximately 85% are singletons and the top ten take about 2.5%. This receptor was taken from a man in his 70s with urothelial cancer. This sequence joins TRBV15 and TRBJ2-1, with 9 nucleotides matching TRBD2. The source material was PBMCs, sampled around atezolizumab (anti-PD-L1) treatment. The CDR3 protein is CATSRDRASGMDEQFF. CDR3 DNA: TGTGCCACCAGCAGAGATAGGGCTAGCGGGATGGATGAGCAGTTCTTC.